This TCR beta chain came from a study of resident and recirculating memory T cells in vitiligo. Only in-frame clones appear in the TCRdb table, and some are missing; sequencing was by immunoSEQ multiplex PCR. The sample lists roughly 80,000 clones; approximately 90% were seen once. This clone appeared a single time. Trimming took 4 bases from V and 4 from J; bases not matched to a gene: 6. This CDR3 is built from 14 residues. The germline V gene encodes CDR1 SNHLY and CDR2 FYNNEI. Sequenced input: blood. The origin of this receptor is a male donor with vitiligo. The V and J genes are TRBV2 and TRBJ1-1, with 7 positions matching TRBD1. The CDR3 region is CASSAERGLTEAFF. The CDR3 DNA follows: TGTGCCAGCAGTGCGGAGAGGGGGCTCACTGAAGCTTTCTTT.